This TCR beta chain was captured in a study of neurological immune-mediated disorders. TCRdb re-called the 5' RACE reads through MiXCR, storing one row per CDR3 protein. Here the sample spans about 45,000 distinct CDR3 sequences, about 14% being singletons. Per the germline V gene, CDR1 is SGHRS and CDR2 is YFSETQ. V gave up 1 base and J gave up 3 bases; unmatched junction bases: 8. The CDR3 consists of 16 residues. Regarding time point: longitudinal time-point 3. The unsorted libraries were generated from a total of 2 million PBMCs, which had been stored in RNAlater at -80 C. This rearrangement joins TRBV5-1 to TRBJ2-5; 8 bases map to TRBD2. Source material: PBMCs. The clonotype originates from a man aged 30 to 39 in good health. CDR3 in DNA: TGCGCCAGCAGCTTGTCGGGAGGGCCGGTAGAAGAGACCCAGTACTTC. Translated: CASSLSGGPVEETQYF.